These 20 T cell receptor beta chains were all obtained from the same sample, sequenced in a study of glioma-infiltrating T cells. Using RNA template, CDR3s of TCR alpha and beta were amplified with iRepertoire arm-PCR. Via MiXCR, TCRdb re-called the multiplex PCR reads, giving one row per CDR3 protein. The sample comprises about 89,000 distinct CDR3 sequences, about a quarter of which are singletons, and roughly 6.7% rests with the top ten. The material sequenced was glioma tissue, nonneoplastic brain tissue, or PBMCs (not recorded which). All receptors come from a human donor with low-grade glioma or glioblastoma, undergoing nonglioma brain surgery, or in good health (not recorded which).

For this clonotype: This may arise from a read error, as a much more abundant clone is one base away. This is likely a read error, given that the CDR3 carries no conserved phenylalanine or tryptophan at its end. The rearrangement links TRBV10-3 to TRBJ2-5; weak D call: TRBD2 (5 bases). V was pared by 6 bases and J by 6 bases, with 14 bases between. The CDR3 runs to 13 residues. Germline lookup yields CDR1 ENHRY and CDR2 SYGVKD. Here the CDR3 reads CAISPSSRQTQYL. In DNA form, the CDR3 reads TGTGCCATCAGCCCCTCTAGCAGGCAGACCCAGTACCTC.

The chain couples TRBV4-2 to TRBJ2-1, with D possibly TRBD2 on 6 matching bases. Germline assignment: CDR1 LGHNA and CDR2 YNFKEQ. The CDR3 loop spans 14 amino acids. V was cut by 1 base and J by 8 bases, with 12 bases left in between. The CDR3 reads CASSQGGGMYEQFF. The CDR3 DNA sequence: TGTGCCAGCAGCCAAGGTGGCGGGATGTATGAGCAGTTCTTC.

The gene calls are TRBV20-1 and TRBJ2-7, with TRBD1 as a possible D gene (5 bases). CDR3 size: 14 residues. Germline values: CDR1 DFQATT, CDR2 SNEGSKA (reference sequence). V gave up 4 bases and J gave up 3 bases, with 16 bases separating them. The CDR3 DNA is TGCAGTGCTATAAGTGGAGACAGATTCTACGAGCAGTACTTC. Protein: CSAISGDRFYEQYF.

This clonotype appeared a few times. This could be a read error, since a much larger clone is one nucleotide away. The J gene is TRBJ2-1, the V gene TRBV6-2 or TRBV6-3; a possible D gene is TRBD2 (7 bases). There are 13 residues in the CDR3. Germline V gene data show CDR1 as MNHEY and CDR2 as SVGEGT. Trimming cost V 10 bases and J 10 bases, with 20 bases left between them. The CDR3 reads CATGLGGRGEQFF. The DNA of the CDR3 is TGTGCCACCGGATTGGGGGGGCGTGGCGAGCAGTTCTTC.

This clonotype was picked up many times. This rearrangement joins TRBV20-1 to TRBJ1-2, with D perhaps matching TRBD1 (5 bases). Germline V gene data show CDR1 as DFQATT and CDR2 as SNEGSKA (reference sequence). The CDR3 spans 14 residues. Between the trimmed V and J ends, which lost 0 bases and 8 bases, there was a span of 16 bases. CDR3 sequence: CSARDFGGGGGYTF. For the CDR3, the DNA is TGCAGTGCTAGAGATTTTGGGGGGGGAGGCGGCTACACCTTC.

This clonotype was seen more than once but under ten times. The chain uses TRBV6-1 and TRBJ2-5, with TRBD2 identical over 12 bases. This CDR3 has 14 amino acids. With 9 bases clipped from V and 5 bases from J, the junction kept 7 bases outside the gene matches. Germline V gene lookup returns CDR1 MNHNS and CDR2 SASEGT. The CDR3 is CARPTSGSCETQYF. CDR3 DNA: TGTGCCAGACCGACTAGCGGGAGTTGTGAGACCCAGTACTTC.

This chain uses TRBV4-2 with TRBJ1-1; TRBD1 matches 8 bases. The length of the CDR3 is 15 residues. V trimming: 4 bases; J trimming: 1 base; junction bases outside the gene matches: 5. Germline values: CDR1 LGHNA, CDR2 YNFKEQ. The CDR3 bases are TGTGCCAGCAGCCCCGAGGGACAGGAGAACACTGAAGCTTTCTTT. This sequence encodes CASSPEGQENTEAFF.

This clonotype has a count of ten or more. The V gene is TRBV14, the J gene TRBJ1-2, with D possibly matching TRBD1 (5 bases). The CDR3 length is 12 residues. Germline values: CDR1 SGHDN, CDR2 FVKESK. V lost 4 bases and J 7 bases, leaving 10 bases between the germline ends. CDR3 in amino acids: CASSPTGFGYTF. DNA of the CDR3: TGTGCCAGCAGCCCCACAGGTTTTGGCTACACCTTC.

This clonotype was found a few times. A single base separates this from a much larger clone, so it may be a read error. The chain uses TRBV3-1 and TRBJ1-2; tentative D call: TRBD1 (5 bases). The V gene's germline CDR1 is LGHDT and CDR2 YNNKEL (reference sequence). The CDR3 has 14 residues. CDR3 sequence reads: CASSHGTQGSGYAF. The CDR3 bases are TGTGCCAGCAGCCATGGTACGCAGGGAAGTGGCTACGCCTTC.

In this sample, this clonotype turned up a few times. The V call is TRBV3-1, the J call TRBJ2-1; D might be TRBD2 (5 bases). CDR1 LGHDT and CDR2 YNNKEL come from the germline V gene (reference sequence). The CDR3 runs 18 residues. Trimming took 1 base from V and 3 from J, leaving 19 bases between them. CDR3 loop: CASSQGVSADGIYNEQFF. CDR3 DNA: TGTGCCAGCAGCCAAGGCGTAAGTGCTGACGGGATCTACAATGAGCAGTTCTTC.

This clonotype has at least ten counts. The CDR3 loop is CASSPNPGQGSYNEQFF. In DNA form, the CDR3 reads TGTGCCAGCAGTCCTAATCCGGGACAGGGATCCTACAATGAGCAGTTCTTC. The rearrangement joins TRBV3-1 to TRBJ2-1, with 9 bases matching TRBD1. The CDR3 covers 17 residues. V shed 6 bases, J shed 1 base, and the junction held 10 bases outside the gene matches. Germline values: CDR1 LGHDT, CDR2 YNNKEL (reference sequence).

The sample holds a few counts of this clonotype. The chain combines TRBV2 with TRBJ2-2, with D unclear. CDR1 and CDR2 from the germline V gene are SNHLY and FYNNEI. Trimming removed 3 bases from V and 5 bases from J, with 7 bases in between. CDR3 size: 13 residues. The CDR3 reads CASSETWTGELFF. CDR3 DNA sequence: TGTGCCAGCAGTGAGACGTGGACCGGGGAGCTGTTTTTT.

The chain employs TRBV4-2 and TRBJ2-1, with D possibly TRBD1 on 8 matching bases. CDR1 LGHNA and CDR2 YNFKEQ come from the germline V gene. This CDR3 spans 17 amino acids. V was clipped by 0 bases and J by 7 bases, with 19 bases between them. CDR3 in DNA: TGTGCCAGCAGCCAAGAACCCCACAGGGGGGGTAGGAATGAGCAGTTCTTC. Translation: CASSQEPHRGGRNEQFF.

About this clonotype: This may be a read error: a much more frequent sequence differs by one nucleotide. The chain recombines TRBV19 with TRBJ1-6, with a possible D match to TRBD1 (5 bases). CDR3 length: 14 amino acids. V was cut by 10 bases and J by 13 bases, with 23 bases left in between. CDR1 is LNHDA, CDR2 SQIVND, per germline (reference sequence). CDR3 region: CANSHLDNKSPLHF. The CDR3 DNA reads TGTGCCAATAGCCACCTGGACAATAAATCCCCCCTCCACTTT.

This clonotype occurred many times. The chain carries TRBV20-1 and TRBJ1-5; D is unclear. V was pared by 2 bases and J by 1 base, with 12 bases between. Germline lookup yields CDR1 DFQATT and CDR2 SNEGSKA (reference sequence). The CDR3 has 15 residues. DNA for the CDR3: TGCAGTGCTAGACGAGGGCAGGAGAGCAATCAGCCCCAGCATTTT. Its translation is CSARRGQESNQPQHF.

This clonotype was detected many times. The rearrangement links TRBV5-1 to TRBJ2-3, with a tentative D call TRBD1 (6 bases). The CDR3 contains 14 residues. Germline V CDR1 and CDR2: SGHRS, YFSETQ. Deletions cut 2 bases from V and 2 bases from J, with 9 bases between. The CDR3 sequence: CASSLGDNTDTQYF. The CDR3 region has the DNA TGCGCCAGCAGCTTAGGGGACAACACAGATACGCAGTATTTT.

Ten or more counts support this clonotype. The rearrangement uses TRBV6-1 and TRBJ2-3; D unclear. The V gene's germline CDR1 is MNHNS and CDR2 SASEGT. The V end was cut by 4 bases, the J end by 0 bases, with 8 bases between. The CDR3 is made up of 14 amino acids. CDR3 sequence reads: CASSAMYSTDTQYF. The DNA for the CDR3 is TGTGCCAGCAGTGCCATGTATAGCACAGATACGCAGTATTTT.

This chain uses TRBV7-9 with TRBJ1-6; 10 bases line up with TRBD1. Germline assignment: CDR1 SEHNR and CDR2 FQNEAQ (reference sequence). CDR3 length equals 16 residues. The V gene end was trimmed by 5 bases and the J gene end by 5 bases; junction bases not matched to a gene: 6. The CDR3 here is CASSLAGQGDNSPLHF. DNA for the CDR3: TGTGCCAGCAGCCTCGCTGGACAGGGGGATAATTCACCCCTCCACTTT.

Comments on this clonotype: This may be a read error: a much more frequent sequence differs by one nucleotide. The chain employs TRBV7-2 and TRBJ1-3; D gene unclear. The CDR3 extends over 13 amino acids. Germline CDR1 reads SGHTA; CDR2 reads FQGNSA. The CDR3 coding sequence is TGTGCCGGCAGCTTAGATAATCGAAACACCATATATTTT. Translation gives CAGSLDNRNTIYF.

This clonotype showed up many times. V gene TRBV6-1 combines with J gene TRBJ2-5; the match to TRBD1 covers 9 bases. This CDR3 has 15 residues. The germline V gene has CDR1 MNHNS and CDR2 SASEGT. The junction had 10 bases not matched to a gene; V was cut back by 6 bases and J by 5 bases. This chain's CDR3 is CASRSGQGSAETQYF. The CDR3, as DNA: TGTGCCAGCAGATCCGGACAGGGGAGCGCGGAGACCCAGTACTTC.